This section outlines one T cell receptor beta chain sequence together with its context. What it binds is not known. This record belongs to a study of OX40 agonist ivuxolimab in advanced cancers. Background on the study: Subjects had a mean age of around 63 years, with a range of 23 to 79; roughly 80% were male. Study-level points and caveats: With doses of 0.1-3.0 mg/kg, partial responders showed among the lowest clonal expansion. The mean number of expanded clones was higher in CD8+ T cells than in CD4+.

Assay: immunoSEQ multiplex PCR; the TCRdb copy retains only in-frame clones and omits some. The table has about 27,000 clones, around nine tenths seen once. The germline CDR1 and CDR2 sequences are SGHNT and YENEEA. The CDR3 has 16 residues. V was shortened by 4 bases and J by 0 bases, with 13 bases between the two germline ends. The clonotype was recovered from an adult with an advanced solid tumor such as melanoma, head and neck, liver or kidney cancer. The chain recombines TRBV11-3 with TRBJ2-1; D perhaps matches TRBD1 (5 bases). The sample here was CD4+ or CD8+ T cells sorted from blood, taken in a trial of the OX40 agonist ivuxolimab. CDR3 DNA sequence: TGTGCCAGCAGCTCGAAGCACAGGAGCTCCTACAATGAGCAGTTCTTC. This codes for CASSSKHRSSYNEQFF.